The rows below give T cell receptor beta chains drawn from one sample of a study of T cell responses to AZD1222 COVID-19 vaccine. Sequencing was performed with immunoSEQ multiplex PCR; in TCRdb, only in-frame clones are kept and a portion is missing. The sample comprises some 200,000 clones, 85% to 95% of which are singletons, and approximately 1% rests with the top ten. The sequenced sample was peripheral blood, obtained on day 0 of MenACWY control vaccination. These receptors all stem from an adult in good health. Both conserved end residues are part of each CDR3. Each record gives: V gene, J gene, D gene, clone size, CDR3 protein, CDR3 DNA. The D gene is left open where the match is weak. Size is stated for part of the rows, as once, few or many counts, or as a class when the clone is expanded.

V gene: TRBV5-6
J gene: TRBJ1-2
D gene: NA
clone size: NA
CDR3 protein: CASSLPPDSWGNYGYTF
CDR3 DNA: TGTGCCAGCAGCTTGCCCCCGGACAGCTGGGGTAACTATGGCTACACCTTC

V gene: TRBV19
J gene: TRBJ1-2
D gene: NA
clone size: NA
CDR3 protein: CASSVQGLGYTF
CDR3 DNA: TGTGCCAGTAGCGTACAGGGTCTAGGCTACACCTTC

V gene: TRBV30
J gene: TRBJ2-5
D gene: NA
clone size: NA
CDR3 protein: CAWSASGETQYF
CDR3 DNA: TGTGCCTGGAGTGCCTCGGGAGAGACCCAGTACTTC

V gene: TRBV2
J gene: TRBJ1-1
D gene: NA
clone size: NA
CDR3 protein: CASGGTVNTEAFF
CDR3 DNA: TGTGCCAGCGGGGGGACGGTGAACACTGAAGCTTTCTTT

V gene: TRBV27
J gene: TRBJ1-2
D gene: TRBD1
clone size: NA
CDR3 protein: CASSLDRGRGGYTF
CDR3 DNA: TGTGCCAGCAGCCTTGACAGGGGGCGAGGTGGCTACACCTTC

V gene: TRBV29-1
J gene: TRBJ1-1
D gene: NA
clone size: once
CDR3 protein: CSGRGGLNAEAFF
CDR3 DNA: TGCAGCGGCCGAGGAGGATTGAACGCTGAAGCTTTCTTT

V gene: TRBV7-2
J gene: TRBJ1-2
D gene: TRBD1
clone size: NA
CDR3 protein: CASSLEARTGGYTF
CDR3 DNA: TGTGCCAGCAGCTTAGAGGCGCGGACAGGTGGCTACACCTTC

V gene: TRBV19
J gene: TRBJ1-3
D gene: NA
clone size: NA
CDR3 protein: CASSPETGNTIYF
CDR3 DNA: TGTGCCAGTAGCCCCGAAACTGGAAACACCATATATTTT

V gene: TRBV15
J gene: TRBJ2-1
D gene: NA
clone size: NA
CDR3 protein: CATSRDNLVNEQFF
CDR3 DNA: TGTGCCACCAGCAGAGACAATCTTGTCAATGAGCAGTTCTTC

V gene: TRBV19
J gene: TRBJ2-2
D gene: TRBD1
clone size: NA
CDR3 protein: CAGQARGSGELFF
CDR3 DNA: TGTGCCGGACAGGCGAGAGGGTCCGGGGAGCTGTTTTTT

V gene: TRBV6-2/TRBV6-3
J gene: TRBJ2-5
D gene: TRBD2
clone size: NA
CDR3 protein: CASSEVGGGAGETQYF
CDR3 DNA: TGTGCCAGCAGTGAGGTCGGCGGGGGGGCAGGAGAGACCCAGTACTTC

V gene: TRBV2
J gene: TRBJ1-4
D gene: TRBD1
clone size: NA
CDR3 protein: CASGDSGGQSNEKLFF
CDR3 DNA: TGTGCCAGCGGGGACTCCGGGGGACAGTCTAATGAAAAACTGTTTTTT

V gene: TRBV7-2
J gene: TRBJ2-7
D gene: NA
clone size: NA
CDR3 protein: CATGRSYEQYF
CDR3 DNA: TGTGCGACAGGACGTTCCTACGAGCAGTACTTC

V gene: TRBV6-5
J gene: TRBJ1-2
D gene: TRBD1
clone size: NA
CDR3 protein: CASTPGQLYGYTF
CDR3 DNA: TGTGCCAGCACCCCGGGACAGCTCTATGGCTACACCTTC

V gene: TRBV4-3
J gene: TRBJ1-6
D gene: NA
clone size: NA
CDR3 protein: CASSQGVRGSGFYNSPLHF
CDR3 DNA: TGCGCCAGCAGCCAAGGGGTTCGGGGCTCCGGATTCTATAATTCACCCCTCCACTTT

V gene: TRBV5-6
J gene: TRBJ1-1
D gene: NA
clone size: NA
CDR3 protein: CASSLIGGTEAFF
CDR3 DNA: TGTGCCAGCAGCTTGATAGGCGGGACTGAAGCTTTCTTT

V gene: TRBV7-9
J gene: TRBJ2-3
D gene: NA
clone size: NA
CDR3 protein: CASSLGWTPTTADTQYF
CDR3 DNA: TGTGCCAGCAGCTTAGGTTGGACTCCGACCACCGCAGATACGCAGTATTTT

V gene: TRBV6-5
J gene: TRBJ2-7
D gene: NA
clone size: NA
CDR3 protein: CASGYPGVEQYF
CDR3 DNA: TGTGCCAGCGGGTACCCCGGGGTGGAGCAGTACTTC

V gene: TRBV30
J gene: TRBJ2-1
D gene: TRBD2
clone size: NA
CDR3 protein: CAWRGLAGVNEQFF
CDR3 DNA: TGTGCCTGGAGAGGTCTAGCGGGGGTTAATGAGCAGTTCTTC

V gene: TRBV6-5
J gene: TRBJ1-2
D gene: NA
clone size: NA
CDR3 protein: CASSLDRDYGYTF
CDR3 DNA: TGTGCCAGCAGTTTGGACCGAGACTATGGCTACACCTTC

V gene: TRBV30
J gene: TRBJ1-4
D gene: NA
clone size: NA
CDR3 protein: CAWSVGGRGLEKLFF
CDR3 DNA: TGTGCCTGGAGTGTAGGAGGCCGGGGGCTTGAAAAACTGTTTTTT

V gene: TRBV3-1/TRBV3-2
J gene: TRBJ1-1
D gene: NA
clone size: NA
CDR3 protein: CASSQVGANTEAFF
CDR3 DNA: TGTGCCAGCAGCCAAGTGGGGGCGAACACTGAAGCTTTCTTT

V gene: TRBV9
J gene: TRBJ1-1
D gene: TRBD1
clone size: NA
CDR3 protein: CASSGVDRGEAFF
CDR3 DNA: TGTGCCAGCAGCGGCGTAGACAGGGGCGAAGCTTTCTTT

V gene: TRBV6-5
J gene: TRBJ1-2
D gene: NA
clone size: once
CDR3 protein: CASSYSIWDVNYGYTF
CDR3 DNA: TGTGCCAGCAGTTACTCGATATGGGACGTTAACTATGGCTACACCTTC

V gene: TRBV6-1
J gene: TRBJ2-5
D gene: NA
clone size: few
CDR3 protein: CASSEVLSGGQETQYF
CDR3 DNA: TGTGCCAGCAGTGAAGTTTTAAGTGGGGGCCAAGAGACCCAGTACTTC

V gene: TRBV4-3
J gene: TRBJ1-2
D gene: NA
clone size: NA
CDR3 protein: CASSQDRSYGYTF
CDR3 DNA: TGCGCCAGCAGCCAGGACAGATCCTATGGCTACACCTTC

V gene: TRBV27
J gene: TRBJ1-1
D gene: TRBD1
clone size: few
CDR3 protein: CASSLSGQQAFF
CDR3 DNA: TGTGCCAGCAGTTTATCGGGACAGCAAGCTTTCTTT

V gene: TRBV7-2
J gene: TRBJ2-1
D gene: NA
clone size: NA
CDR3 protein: CASSQVGEQFF
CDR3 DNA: TGTGCCAGCAGCCAAGTTGGGGAGCAGTTCTTC

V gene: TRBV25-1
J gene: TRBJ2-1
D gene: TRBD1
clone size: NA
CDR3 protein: CASSAGQGSYNEQFF
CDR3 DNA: TGTGCCAGCAGTGCAGGACAGGGATCCTACAATGAGCAGTTCTTC